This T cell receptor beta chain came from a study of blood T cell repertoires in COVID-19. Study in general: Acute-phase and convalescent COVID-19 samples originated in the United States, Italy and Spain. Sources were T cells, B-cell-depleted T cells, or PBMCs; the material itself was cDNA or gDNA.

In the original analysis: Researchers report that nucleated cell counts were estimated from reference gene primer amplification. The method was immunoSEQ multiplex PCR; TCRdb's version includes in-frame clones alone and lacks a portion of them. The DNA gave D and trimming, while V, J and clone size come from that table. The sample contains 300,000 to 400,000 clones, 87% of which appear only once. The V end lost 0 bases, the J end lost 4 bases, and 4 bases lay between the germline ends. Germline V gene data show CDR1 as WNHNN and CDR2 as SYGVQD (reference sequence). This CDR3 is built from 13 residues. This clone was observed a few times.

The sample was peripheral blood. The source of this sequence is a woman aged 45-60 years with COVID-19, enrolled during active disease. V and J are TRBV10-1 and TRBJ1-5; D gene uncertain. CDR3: CASSESTNQPQHF. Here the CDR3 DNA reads TGCGCCAGCAGTGAGTCCACTAATCAGCCCCAGCATTTT.